The 29 T cell receptor beta chains presented below share a single source sample, sequenced in a study of blood T cell repertoires in COVID-19. Profiling relied on immunoSEQ multiplex PCR, and the TCRdb table lists in-frame clones only, not all of them. The repertoire holds about 81,000 clones, with approximately 75% as singletons. Sequences were obtained from peripheral blood. These receptors originate from a woman aged 45-65 years with acute or convalescent COVID-19.

The V and J genes are TRBV12-3 or TRBV12-4 and TRBJ2-3; no definite D call. CDR3 length: 11 residues. The ends were cut back, 5 bases at V and 4 bases at J, with 4 bases in the middle. In DNA form, the CDR3 reads TGTGCCAGCAGTCCAGCAGATACGCAGTATTTT. Its translation is CASSPADTQYF.

This chain connects TRBV5-5 to TRBJ1-3, with 8 bases fitting TRBD1. V lost 4 bases and J lost 0; bases outside the gene matches: 9. From germline, CDR1 is SGHKS and CDR2 YYEKEE (reference sequence). The CDR3 spans 17 residues. CDR3 nucleotides: TGTGCCAGCAGCCCCTCGCACAGGGGGAGCTCTGGAAACACCATATATTTT. Residues: CASSPSHRGSSGNTIYF.

The chain combines TRBV5-1 with TRBJ2-5, with D perhaps matching TRBD2 (5 bases). Trimming cost V 1 base and J 5 bases, with 21 bases left between them. The germline gives CDR1 SGHRS, CDR2 YFSETQ. The CDR3 runs 17 residues. This chain's CDR3 is CASSLKISGVRLETQYF. The DNA of the CDR3 is TGCGCCAGCAGCTTGAAAATCAGCGGCGTACGACTGGAGACCCAGTACTTC.

V gene TRBV9 combines with J gene TRBJ2-2, with a possible D match to TRBD1 (6 bases). Trimming pared 6 bases from V and 3 bases from J, leaving 18 bases between. This CDR3 contains 16 residues. From germline, CDR1 is SGDLS and CDR2 YYNGEE. As DNA, the CDR3 is TGTGCCAGCACCCCAGGGGCGTTGCATTACACCGGGGAGCTGTTTTTT. It yields the protein CASTPGALHYTGELFF.

The rearrangement links TRBV6-5 to TRBJ1-1; 10 positions match TRBD1. Per germline, CDR1 MNHEY and CDR2 SVGAGI. After removal of 5 bases from V and 4 bases from J, the junction contained 7 bases not matched to a gene. The CDR3 contains 15 residues. The CDR3 sequence: CASSPRQGAGTEAFF. CDR3 bases: TGTGCCAGCAGTCCCAGACAGGGGGCTGGCACTGAAGCTTTCTTT.

The CDR3 is CASSPQGSGVYNEQFF. The DNA of the CDR3 is TGTGCCAGCAGCCCCCAAGGTAGCGGGGTATACAATGAGCAGTTCTTC. V is TRBV3-1 (or the pseudogene TRBV3-2) and J is TRBJ2-1, with 8 bases lining up with TRBD2. V was clipped by 4 bases and J by 4 bases; unmatched bases: 9. The germline CDR1 and CDR2 sequences are LGHDT and YNNKEL (reference sequence). The CDR3 contains 16 residues.

The rearrangement uses TRBV7-2 and TRBJ2-5; D uncertain. Germline V CDR1 and CDR2: SGHTA, FQGNSA. Trimming removed 0 bases at V and 2 bases at J, with 4 bases between. The CDR3 runs to 13 residues. CDR3 nucleotides: TGTGCCAGCAGCTTAGCCAATCAAGAGACCCAGTACTTC. Amino acids: CASSLANQETQYF.

This chain joins TRBV18 and TRBJ2-1; D remains ambiguous. CDR1 is KGHSH and CDR2 is LQKENI in the germline V gene. Trimming took 0 bases from V and 8 from J, leaving 14 bases between them. This CDR3 region has 15 residues. The CDR3 loop reads CASSPPSQPKDEQFF. The CDR3 DNA sequence: TGTGCCAGCTCACCACCTTCACAGCCTAAGGATGAGCAGTTCTTC.

V usage is TRBV27 and J usage is TRBJ1-5; D ambiguous. Looked up from germline, CDR1 is MNHEY and CDR2 is SMNVEV (reference sequence). The CDR3 is 14 amino acids. V shed 4 bases and J shed 7 bases, with 14 bases lying between them. This chain's CDR3 is CASSSNPLRQPQHF. The CDR3 nucleotides read TGTGCCAGCAGTTCGAACCCCTTGAGGCAGCCCCAGCATTTT.

The V gene is TRBV5-8, the J gene TRBJ2-2, with a possible D match to TRBD1 (6 bases). Germline V gene lookup returns CDR1 SGHTS and CDR2 YDEGEE. Trimming cost V 1 base and J 3 bases, with 13 bases left between them. The CDR3 is 16 amino acids. The CDR3 loop is CASSLPRTVHTGELFF. DNA of the CDR3: TGTGCCAGCAGCTTGCCCCGGACAGTTCACACCGGGGAGCTGTTTTTT. Combining the CDR3 with reference TRBV5-8 and TRBJ2-2 gives the whole variable domain EAGVTQSPTHLIKTRGQQATLRCSPISGHTSVYWYQQALGLGLQFLLWYDEGEERNRGNFPPRFSGRQFPNYSSELNVNALELEDSALYLCASSLPRTVHTGELFFGEGSRLTVL.

J is TRBJ2-7 and V is TRBV7-2, with 7 positions matching TRBD2. J was trimmed by 1 base and V by 7 bases; bases with no gene match: 4. Germline lookup yields CDR1 SGHTA and CDR2 FQGNSA. The CDR3 is 13 residues long. For the CDR3, the DNA is TGTGCCAGCACTATCGGGGGGTCCTACGAGCAGTACTTC. It encodes CASTIGGSYEQYF.

The V call is TRBV9, the J call TRBJ1-2; D possibly corresponds to TRBD1 (6 bases). Germline loops: CDR1 SGDLS, CDR2 YYNGEE. V was cut by 2 bases and J by 1 base, with 9 bases left in between. The CDR3 consists of 14 residues. The DNA for the CDR3 is TGTGCCAGCAGCGTCGGGGGGCTTAACTATGGCTACACCTTC. The encoded protein is CASSVGGLNYGYTF.

This chain uses TRBV6-1 with TRBJ2-7, with 9 nucleotides matching TRBD1. Trimming cost V 4 bases and J 2 bases; bases outside gene matches: 9. CDR1 is MNHNS, CDR2 SASEGT, per germline. There are 16 residues in the CDR3. The CDR3 here is CASSVYPGQGPYEQYF. Written as DNA, the CDR3 is TGTGCCAGCAGTGTTTACCCGGGACAGGGACCCTACGAGCAGTACTTC.

Only a few counts were recorded for this clone. The gene calls are TRBV6-5 and TRBJ2-7; 9 bases agree with TRBD1. Germline values: CDR1 MNHEY, CDR2 SVGAGI. J was trimmed by 2 bases and V by 8 bases; bases with no gene match: 7. The CDR3 is made up of 14 amino acids. CDR3 loop: CASAPGQGPYEQYF. Written as DNA, the CDR3 is TGTGCCAGCGCACCGGGACAGGGACCCTACGAGCAGTACTTC.

This rearrangement joins TRBV10-3 to TRBJ1-2, with 11 nucleotides matching TRBD1. Trimming took 3 bases from V and 7 from J; bases not matched to a gene: 7. Germline V gene lookup returns CDR1 ENHRY and CDR2 SYGVKD. The CDR3 contains 15 residues. Here the CDR3 reads CAISERTGGSSGYTF. Written as DNA, the CDR3 is TGTGCCATCAGTGAACGGACAGGGGGCTCCTCTGGCTACACCTTC.

This chain joins TRBV12-3 or TRBV12-4 and TRBJ1-2; TRBD1 might be the D (5 bases). Trimming removed 3 bases from V and 12 bases from J, with 11 bases in between. The CDR3 totals 11 residues. The CDR3 DNA is TGTGCCAGCAGTTTTGGGGCCGTGGACACCTTC. Residues: CASSFGAVDTF.

This clone occurred a few times. The V call is TRBV5-4, the J call TRBJ1-6, with D perhaps matching TRBD1 (6 bases). The germline gives CDR1 SGHNT, CDR2 YYREEE (reference sequence). The CDR3 spans 13 residues. V shed 3 bases and J shed 7 bases, with 8 bases lying between them. The CDR3 loop is CASSSTGNSPLHF. The CDR3 bases are TGTGCCAGCAGCTCGACAGGCAATTCACCCCTCCACTTT.

The J gene is TRBJ1-2, the V gene TRBV4-1; possibly TRBD1 for D (6 bases). The CDR3 covers 13 residues. CDR1 is MGHRA, CDR2 YSYEKL, per germline. Trimming took off 2 bases at V and 6 bases at J, with 10 bases between the two ends. The CDR3 sequence: CASSQFSGDGYTF. For the CDR3, the DNA is TGCGCCAGCAGCCAATTTTCAGGGGATGGCTACACCTTC.

The chain uses TRBV4-1 and TRBJ1-1, with D possibly matching TRBD1 (5 bases). With 0 bases removed from V and 5 bases from J, the gap between germline ends came to 13 bases. This CDR3 has 15 residues. The germline V gene encodes CDR1 MGHRA and CDR2 YSYEKL. The CDR3 DNA reads as TGCGCCAGCAGCCAAGATTGGGGGGTGGGGACTGAAGCTTTCTTT. Amino acids: CASSQDWGVGTEAFF.

V and J are TRBV7-2 and TRBJ1-1; 11 nucleotides line up with TRBD1. The CDR3 runs to 15 residues. Per germline, CDR1 SGHTA and CDR2 FQGNSA. The ends lost 5 bases at V and 3 bases at J; junction bases unmatched: 5. CDR3 nucleotides: TGTGCCAGCAGCGGACAGGGGGCCGGGGACACTGAAGCTTTCTTT. The encoded protein is CASSGQGAGDTEAFF.

V usage is TRBV19 and J usage is TRBJ1-2; D may be TRBD1 (6 bases). This CDR3 contains 14 residues. Germline CDR1 LNHDA, CDR2 SQIVND (reference sequence). V dropped 4 bases and J dropped 0 bases, with 9 bases sitting between them. CDR3 nucleotide sequence: TGTGCCAGTAGTAGGGACATCTCTAACTATGGCTACACCTTC. This codes for CASSRDISNYGYTF.

The J gene is TRBJ1-1, the V gene TRBV7-2, with 7 bases lining up with TRBD1. The CDR3 length is 13 residues. The V segment lost 1 base and the J segment 7 bases; nucleotides outside the gene matches: 3. Germline V lookup: CDR1 SGHTA, CDR2 FQGNSA. The CDR3: CASSLEQGLEAFF. DNA for the CDR3: TGTGCCAGCAGCTTAGAACAGGGGCTTGAAGCTTTCTTT.

The chain employs TRBV2 and TRBJ2-5; perhaps TRBD1 as D (6 bases). Germline V lookup: CDR1 SNHLY, CDR2 FYNNEI. The V end lost 4 bases, the J end lost 2 bases, and 17 bases lay between the germline ends. The CDR3 sequence is 16 residues long. The CDR3 spells CASSGGFPRGQETQYF. CDR3 in DNA: TGTGCCAGCAGTGGCGGCTTCCCAAGGGGGCAAGAGACCCAGTACTTC.

The J gene is TRBJ1-2, the V gene TRBV10-3; 9 positions agree with TRBD1. The germline CDR1 and CDR2 sequences are ENHRY and SYGVKD. The CDR3 covers 12 residues. The ends lost 4 bases at V and 6 bases at J; junction bases unmatched: 0. CDR3 amino acids: CAISGTGDGYTF. In DNA form, the CDR3 reads TGTGCCATCAGTGGGACAGGGGATGGCTACACCTTC.

The chain has TRBV9 and TRBJ2-1; TRBD2 matches at 8 bases. CDR3 size: 14 residues. Germline V gene data show CDR1 as SGDLS and CDR2 as YYNGEE. V was clipped by 0 bases and J by 9 bases; unmatched bases: 5. Written as DNA, the CDR3 is TGTGCCAGCAGCGTAGCGGGGGGGCCGGGTGAGCAGTTCTTC. It is translated as CASSVAGGPGEQFF.

This clone was picked up a small number of times. This chain uses TRBV28 with TRBJ2-3; TRBD1 agrees at 9 bases. Germline CDR1 and CDR2: MDHEN and SYDVKM. The ends lost 1 base at V and 3 bases at J; junction bases unmatched: 5. The CDR3 has 16 amino acids. This CDR3 reads CASSLSPGQGTDTQYF. CDR3 DNA: TGTGCCAGCAGTTTATCCCCGGGACAGGGTACAGATACGCAGTATTTT.

The chain carries TRBV14 and TRBJ1-1, with 7 bases matching TRBD1. The length of the CDR3 is 16 residues. J lost 2 bases, V lost 0 bases, and 6 bases had no gene match. From germline, CDR1 is SGHDN and CDR2 FVKESK. CDR3 amino acids: CASSQERGTANTEAFF. CDR3 nucleotides: TGTGCCAGCAGCCAAGAACGGGGGACAGCCAACACTGAAGCTTTCTTT.

The genes are TRBV12-3 or TRBV12-4 and TRBJ1-2; D is unclear. V shed 4 bases and J shed 3 bases, with 6 bases lying between them. The CDR3 has 12 residues. The CDR3 sequence: CASSSRYYGYTF. In DNA, the CDR3 is TGTGCCAGCAGTTCGCGTTACTATGGCTACACCTTC.

This chain uses TRBV7-2 with TRBJ2-7, with D perhaps TRBD2 (6 bases). V was pared by 7 bases and J by 2 bases, with 12 bases between. Germline CDR1 reads SGHTA; CDR2 reads FQGNSA. CDR3 length: 13 residues. As DNA, the CDR3 is TGTGCCAGCAAATCGTCGGGGGCCTACGAGCAGTACTTC. It codes for CASKSSGAYEQYF.